The 30 T cell receptor beta chains reported below all come from one sample, sequenced in a study of T cell repertoires in cytomegalovirus infection. TCRdb independently ran MiXCR on the reads; one entry per CDR3 protein. The sample lists 200,000 or so distinct CDR3 sequences, roughly a fifth occurring once. Sequenced material: PBMCs. The receptors shown here come from a human donor in good health (CMV status not recorded). Some clones in this sample may be carry-over from other donors' samples.

The sample holds many counts of this clonotype. This chain links TRBV2 with TRBJ2-3; 7 positions match TRBD2. Germline values: CDR1 SNHLY, CDR2 FYNNEI. This CDR3 has 15 amino acids. V dropped 5 bases and J dropped 2; count of bases not matched to a gene: 7. The CDR3 DNA reads as TGTGCCAGCAGTTCCCTAGCGGAATACACAGATACGCAGTATTTT. Amino acids: CASSSLAEYTDTQYF.

There are a few counts of this clonotype. The gene calls are TRBV28 and TRBJ1-4, with a possible D match to TRBD1 (5 bases). V was cut by 8 bases and J by 8 bases, with 15 bases left in between. Germline values: CDR1 MDHEN, CDR2 SYDVKM. This CDR3 has 13 residues. CDR3 nucleotide sequence: TGTGCCAGCTTGGGACCGCTAAGGGAAAAACTGTTTTTT. It is translated as CASLGPLREKLFF.

The rearrangement links TRBV12-3 or TRBV12-4 to TRBJ2-2; 7 positions agree with TRBD1. CDR3 size: 16 residues. V was clipped by 4 bases and J by 7 bases; unmatched bases: 12. The CDR3 region is CASSSNRDSQSGELFF. The DNA of the CDR3 is TGTGCCAGCAGTTCCAACCGGGACAGCCAAAGCGGGGAGCTGTTTTTT.

Worth noting for this clonotype: It may be a read error: a sequence one base away is much more abundant. The rearrangement links TRBV7-8 to TRBJ1-2; D is perhaps TRBD1 (5 bases). The CDR3 runs 15 residues. Looked up from germline, CDR1 is SGHVS and CDR2 is FQNEAQ. Deletions cut 2 bases from V and 5 bases from J, with 15 bases between. CDR3 residues: CASSLHPTDLYGYTF. In nucleotides, the CDR3 is TGTGCCAGCAGCTTACACCCGACAGACCTTTATGGCTACACCTTC.

The chain has TRBV2 and TRBJ2-5; TRBD2 agrees at 9 bases. After removal of 7 bases from V and 5 bases from J, the junction contained 5 bases not matched to a gene. The CDR3 has 13 residues. Germline CDR1 is SNHLY and CDR2 is FYNNEI. CDR3 sequence (DNA): TGTGCCAGCATTAGCGGGAGTCAGGAGACCCAGTACTTC. This translates into CASISGSQETQYF.

This clonotype has a count of ten or more. The V call is TRBV7-2, the J call TRBJ1-2; D might be TRBD1 (5 bases). Germline V CDR1 and CDR2: SGHTA, FQGNSA. Trimming removed 5 bases at V and 3 bases at J, with 16 bases between. The CDR3 contains 15 residues. The CDR3 DNA is TGTGCCAGCAGCCAAGCGTTCGGGGCTTACTATGGCTACACCTTC. This translates into CASSQAFGAYYGYTF.

This clonotype has ten or more counts. V usage is TRBV28 and J usage is TRBJ2-7; TRBD2 matches at 7 bases. This CDR3 spans 15 amino acids. In germline, CDR1 is MDHEN, CDR2 SYDVKM. V dropped 7 bases and J dropped 2; count of bases not matched to a gene: 11. The CDR3 coding sequence is TGTGCCAGCATTTTCAAGCCGGGACTAACCTACGAGCAGTACTTC. It specifies CASIFKPGLTYEQYF.

The J gene is TRBJ1-1, the V gene TRBV9; 9 bases align to TRBD1. Germline CDR1 reads SGDLS; CDR2 reads YYNGEE. The trim removed 3 bases at V and 6 bases at J, leaving 9 bases unmatched. This CDR3 spans 15 amino acids. CDR3 loop: CASSGAGQGKAEAFF. The CDR3 region has the DNA TGTGCCAGCAGCGGTGCGGGACAGGGTAAGGCTGAAGCTTTCTTT.

In its sample, this clonotype is medium-sized. This rearrangement joins TRBV12-3 or TRBV12-4 to TRBJ1-2; maybe TRBD1 (5 bases). The V end was cut by 4 bases, the J end by 7 bases, with 10 bases between. This CDR3 contains 12 residues. CDR3 coding DNA: TGTGCCAGCAGTTCCAGCAGGGTTGGCTACACCTTC. This codes for CASSSSRVGYTF.

This clonotype has ten or more counts. The V call is TRBV29-1, the J call TRBJ1-5, with a possible D match to TRBD1 (6 bases). Trimming removed 3 bases from V and 7 bases from J, with 22 bases in between. CDR1 and CDR2 from the germline V gene are SQVTM and ANQGSEA. The CDR3 is 16 residues long. The chain's CDR3 is CSVERGGRAVRQPQHF. For the CDR3, the DNA is TGCAGCGTTGAGAGGGGGGGGCGAGCAGTTCGACAGCCCCAGCATTTT.

A few counts support this clonotype. The CDR3 bases are TGTGCCAGCAGTCGAAGACAGGGTCCCTCTGAAAAACTGTTTTTT. This gives the protein CASSRRQGPSEKLFF. V gene TRBV6-1 combines with J gene TRBJ1-4; TRBD1 matches at 7 bases. Looked up from germline, CDR1 is MNHNS and CDR2 is SASEGT. The CDR3 spans 15 residues. The V and J ends lost 5 bases and 7 bases, in that order; junction bases with no gene match: 10.

This chain joins TRBV28 and TRBJ2-1, with TRBD2 matching 12 bases. With the DNA end fitting TRBJ2-7 better, the J assignment may be wrong. The CDR3 consists of 14 residues. Germline V gene sequence: CDR1 MDHEN, CDR2 SYDVKM. The CDR3 nucleotides are TGTGCCAGCAGTCGACTAGCGGGGGAGGACGAGCAGTACTTC. It yields the protein CASSRLAGEDEQYF.

J is TRBJ2-7 and V is TRBV25-1; D is unclear. The CDR3 totals 13 residues. Trimming took off 5 bases at V and 3 bases at J, with 11 bases between the two ends. Per the germline V gene, CDR1 is MGHDK and CDR2 is SYGVNS. The CDR3 region has the DNA TGTGCCAGCAGTAAAATACAGAACTACGAGCAGTACTTC. Protein: CASSKIQNYEQYF.

This clonotype appeared many times. This chain joins TRBV7-9 and TRBJ2-3, with 10 positions matching TRBD1. This CDR3 is 15 amino acids long. From germline, CDR1 is SEHNR and CDR2 FQNEAQ (reference sequence). V dropped 4 bases and J dropped 4; count of bases not matched to a gene: 5. The CDR3 DNA reads as TGTGCCAGCAGCTCCGGGACAGGGGAGGCAGATACGCAGTATTTT. Amino acid sequence: CASSSGTGEADTQYF.

The chain has TRBV7-9 and TRBJ2-7; maybe TRBD2 (5 bases). V shed 2 bases and J shed 3 bases, with 14 bases lying between them. This CDR3 has 15 residues. Germline CDR1 SEHNR, CDR2 FQNEAQ (reference sequence). This CDR3 reads CASSLLERNLYEQYF. CDR3 bases: TGTGCCAGCAGCTTACTTGAGCGGAACCTCTACGAGCAGTACTTC.

This clonotype was seen at least ten times. The chain recombines TRBV7-6 with TRBJ2-6; D perhaps matches TRBD1 (5 bases). The CDR3 totals 16 residues. Trimming stripped 5 bases from V and 4 bases from J, with 15 bases between. Germline values: CDR1 SGHVS, CDR2 FNYEAQ. CDR3 sequence reads: CASSPLQGSGANVLTF. For the CDR3, the DNA is TGTGCCAGCAGCCCCCTCCAGGGTTCCGGGGCCAACGTCCTGACTTTC.

This clonotype was observed a handful of times. This sequence joins TRBV28 and TRBJ1-3, with no clear D. Looked up from germline, CDR1 is MDHEN and CDR2 is SYDVKM. The germline V and J ends were trimmed by 6 bases and 2 bases, with 14 bases remaining between them. The CDR3 runs to 15 residues. The CDR3 is CASSGGSVTGNTIYF. The CDR3 DNA is TGTGCCAGCAGCGGAGGGTCGGTCACTGGAAACACCATATATTTT.

The gene calls are TRBV6-1 and TRBJ1-1; 9 bases are shared with TRBD1. This CDR3 comprises 13 residues. The germline gives CDR1 MNHNS, CDR2 SASEGT. The junction had 2 bases not matched to a gene; V was cut back by 5 bases and J by 4 bases. CDR3 residues: CASSLQGATEAFF. The CDR3 region has the DNA TGTGCCAGCAGTTTACAGGGGGCCACTGAAGCTTTCTTT.

Many counts were recorded for this clonotype. The rearrangement joins TRBV27 to TRBJ1-2, with no clear D. V was shortened by 7 bases and J by 2 bases, with 8 bases between the two germline ends. The CDR3 sequence is 12 residues long. Germline CDR1 reads MNHEY; CDR2 reads SMNVEV (reference sequence). For the CDR3, the DNA is TGTGCCAGCATGGGCGAAAACTATGGCTACACCTTC. It specifies CASMGENYGYTF.

The gene calls are TRBV5-4 and TRBJ2-4; D gene uncertain. CDR1 and CDR2 (germline): SGHNT, YYREEE (reference sequence). Trimming took 0 bases from V and 0 from J, leaving 4 bases between them. The CDR3 consists of 14 residues. Here the CDR3 DNA reads TGTGCCAGCAGCTTGGGGCTAGCCAAAAACATTCAGTACTTC. Amino acids: CASSLGLAKNIQYF.

In this sample, this clonotype turned up a few times. This rearrangement joins TRBV28 to TRBJ1-5, with D tentatively TRBD1 (5 bases). The CDR3 spans 14 residues. Germline V lookup: CDR1 MDHEN, CDR2 SYDVKM. V was pared by 6 bases and J by 7 bases, with 16 bases between. The CDR3 bases are TGTGCCAGCAGCAAAGGTTCGGGACGGCAGCCCCAGCATTTT. It yields the protein CASSKGSGRQPQHF.

This chain uses TRBV24-1 with TRBJ2-5; 8 bases align to TRBD2. The CDR3 sequence is 14 residues long. V gave up 4 bases and J gave up 4 bases; unmatched junction bases: 4. Germline CDR1 is KGHDR and CDR2 is SFDVKD. CDR3 sequence: CATSDPSGRETQYF. The DNA for the CDR3 is TGTGCCACCAGTGACCCCAGCGGGAGAGAGACCCAGTACTTC.

This clonotype appeared a few times. The V and J genes are TRBV6-5 and TRBJ1-1; TRBD1 matches at 9 bases. The junction had 4 bases not matched to a gene; V was cut back by 2 bases and J by 3 bases. Germline CDR1 is MNHEY and CDR2 is SVGAGI. The CDR3 is 15 amino acids. CDR3 loop: CASSYGTGLDTEAFF. The CDR3 bases are TGTGCCAGCAGTTACGGGACAGGGCTGGACACTGAAGCTTTCTTT.

This clonotype was counted at least ten times. This chain uses TRBV7-2 with TRBJ2-7; D is unclear. V lost 5 bases and J lost 9, with 17 bases in between. The CDR3 has 13 residues. Germline CDR1 reads SGHTA; CDR2 reads FQGNSA. The CDR3 here is CASSPGSPTRQYF. In DNA form, the CDR3 reads TGTGCCAGCAGCCCCGGGTCACCTACGAGGCAGTACTTC.

This clonotype was detected many times. The rearrangement uses TRBV28 and TRBJ2-4; the D is unclear. V was shortened by 6 bases and J by 0 bases, with 15 bases between the two germline ends. The germline CDR1 and CDR2 sequences are MDHEN and SYDVKM. The CDR3 has 16 amino acids. The CDR3 DNA is TGTGCCAGCAGCCCCTTCCAGAGAATAGCCAAAAACATTCAGTACTTC. Protein product: CASSPFQRIAKNIQYF. The full variable domain, with the rest looked up from reference TRBV28 and TRBJ2-4, is DVKVTQSSRYLVKRTGEKVFLECVQDMDHENMFWYRQDPGLGLRLIYFSYDVKMKEKGDIPEGYSVSREKKERFSLILESASTNQTSMYLCASSPFQRIAKNIQYFGAGTRLSVL.

The chain joins TRBV6-6 to TRBJ2-1; 9 bases are a match to TRBD2. With 6 bases clipped from V and 9 bases from J, the junction kept 12 bases outside the gene matches. Germline V lookup: CDR1 MNHNY, CDR2 SVGAGI (reference sequence). This CDR3 has 15 amino acids. The CDR3 reads CASRSYSGSSGEQFF. The CDR3 bases are TGTGCCAGCAGATCATATAGCGGGAGTAGTGGTGAGCAGTTCTTC.

This clonotype was counted only a few times. J is TRBJ1-2 and V is TRBV7-9, with TRBD1 as a possible D gene (5 bases). The germline V and J ends were trimmed by 5 bases and 4 bases, with 14 bases remaining between them. The CDR3 extends over 14 amino acids. The germline V gene has CDR1 SEHNR and CDR2 FQNEAQ (reference sequence). The CDR3 DNA reads as TGTGCCAGCAGCAAGGGGCAGGGAGTCTATGGCTACACCTTC. Amino acid sequence: CASSKGQGVYGYTF.

The chain couples TRBV12-3 or TRBV12-4 to TRBJ2-5; unclear D gene. The CDR3 covers 13 residues. Trimming took off 6 bases at V and 4 bases at J, with 12 bases between the two ends. The CDR3 DNA reads as TGTGCCAGCAGCCCCAACGGCGGAGAGACCCAGTACTTC. Protein: CASSPNGGETQYF.

This clonotype was observed a handful of times. The genes are TRBV6-6 and TRBJ1-3, with D uncertain. V was shortened by 7 bases and J by 4 bases, with 8 bases between the two germline ends. This CDR3 has 12 amino acids. The germline V gene has CDR1 MNHNY and CDR2 SVGAGI (reference sequence). This CDR3 is CASKEPGNTIYF. The CDR3 DNA reads as TGTGCCAGCAAGGAACCGGGAAACACCATATATTTT.

This clonotype has just a few counts. The rearrangement links TRBV5-4 to TRBJ2-2, with D maybe TRBD1 (6 bases). With 1 base removed from V and 1 base from J, the gap between germline ends came to 11 bases. The germline gives CDR1 SGHNT, CDR2 YYREEE (reference sequence). The CDR3 sequence is 16 residues long. CDR3 protein: CASSLSLQGNTGELFF. Written as DNA, the CDR3 is TGTGCCAGCAGCTTGTCCCTACAGGGGAACACCGGGGAGCTGTTTTTT.